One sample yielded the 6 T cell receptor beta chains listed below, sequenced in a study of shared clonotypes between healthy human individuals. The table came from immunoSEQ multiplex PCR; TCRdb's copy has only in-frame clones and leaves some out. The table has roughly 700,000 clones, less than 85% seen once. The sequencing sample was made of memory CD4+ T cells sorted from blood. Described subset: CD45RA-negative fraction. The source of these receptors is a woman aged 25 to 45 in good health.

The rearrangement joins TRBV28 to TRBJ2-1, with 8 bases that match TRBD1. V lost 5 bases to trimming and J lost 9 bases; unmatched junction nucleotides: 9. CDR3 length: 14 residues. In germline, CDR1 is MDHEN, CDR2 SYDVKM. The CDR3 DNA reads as TGTGCCAGCAGTCTCAGGACAGGGAAGCGTGAGCAGTTCTTC. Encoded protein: CASSLRTGKREQFF.

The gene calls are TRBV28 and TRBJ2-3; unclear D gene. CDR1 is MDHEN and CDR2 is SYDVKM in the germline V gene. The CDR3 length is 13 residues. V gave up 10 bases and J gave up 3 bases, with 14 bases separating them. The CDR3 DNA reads TGTGCCACCACAAGTGGGGTTACAGATACGCAGTATTTT. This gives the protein CATTSGVTDTQYF.

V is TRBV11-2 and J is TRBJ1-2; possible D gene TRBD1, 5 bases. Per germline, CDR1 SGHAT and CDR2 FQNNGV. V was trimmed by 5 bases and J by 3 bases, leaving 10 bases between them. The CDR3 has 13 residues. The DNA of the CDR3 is TGTGCCAGCAGCAGAGGGACGGACTATGGCTACACCTTC. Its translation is CASSRGTDYGYTF.

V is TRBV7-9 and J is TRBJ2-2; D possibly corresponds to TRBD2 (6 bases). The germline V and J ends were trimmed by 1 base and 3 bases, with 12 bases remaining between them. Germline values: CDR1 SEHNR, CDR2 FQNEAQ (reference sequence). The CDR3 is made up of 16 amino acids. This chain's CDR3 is CASSLVSGGDTGELFF. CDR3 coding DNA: TGTGCCAGCAGCTTAGTTAGCGGAGGGGACACCGGGGAGCTGTTTTTT.

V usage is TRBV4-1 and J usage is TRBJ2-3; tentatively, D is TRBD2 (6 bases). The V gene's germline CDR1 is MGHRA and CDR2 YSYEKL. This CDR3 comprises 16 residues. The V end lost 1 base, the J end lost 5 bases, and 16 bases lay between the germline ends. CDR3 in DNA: TGCGCCAGCAGCCAAGGCGGGGTTAGATTAGGAGATACGCAGTATTTT. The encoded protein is CASSQGGVRLGDTQYF.

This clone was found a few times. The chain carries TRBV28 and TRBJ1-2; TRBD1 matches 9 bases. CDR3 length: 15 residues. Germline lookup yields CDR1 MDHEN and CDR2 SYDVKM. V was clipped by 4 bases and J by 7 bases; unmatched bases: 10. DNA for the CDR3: TGTGCCAGCAGTTCTCAACAGGGGGCGACAGTTGGCTACACCTTC. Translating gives CASSSQQGATVGYTF.